This entry describes one TCR beta chain. Its antigen is not yet known. Base qualities are not at hand, and no much larger clone is one base apart. TCRbeta CDR3 regions were amplified from genomic DNA by means of the immunoSEQ Assay, a bias-controlled multiplex PCR. From the authors' description of their analysis: Nucleated cell counts per sample were estimated from amplification of reference gene primers within the assay. To quantify the absolute abundance of each unique TCRbeta CDR3 rearrangement, sequence reads were collapsed and filtered. For each sample, productive Simpson clonality was calculated as the square root of Simpson's diversity index across productive rearrangements. TCRdb retrieved this table from immuneACCESS and kept in-frame rearrangements only. Not all clones are present; in checked studies, unresolved V genes account for under half, and no reason is known for the remainder. V and J calls and clone size are as listed in that table; D and trimming were resolved from the DNA. The sample contains roughly 240,000 clones, approximately 85% of them found a single time. Clones ranked in the top ten supply more than 4.5% of the sample.

This entry is derived from a study of blood T cell repertoires in COVID-19 (TCRdb year 2020). About the investigation overall: Samples from collaborators originated in the United States, Italy and Spain and spanned both the acute and convalescent phases of COVID-19. The prospective study material was composed of cDNA or gDNA derived from T cells, B-cell-depleted T cells, or PBMCs. The dataset comprised deeply sampled blood TCRbeta repertoires from subjects exposed to, actively infected with, or recovered from COVID-19. The repertoires were released in a freely available public database meant as a resource for research on the immune response to SARS-CoV-2. The samples were drawn from two sources: the first 160 participants of the ongoing ImmuneRACE study, and 1,254 subjects contributed by 6 global collaborators. The sample metadata nearly always contained a de-identified subject ID, COVID-19 status, age in years and sex. HLA class I and class II types, where available, came from metadata supplied by the sample provider rather than from assay-based typing. The paper as a whole reports these results and caveats: How much clinical and demographic metadata was included differed by source and by participant, and the metadata was provided uncurated.

Its CDR3 holds 15 amino acids, cysteine through phenylalanine. Just the 45-base CDR3 DNA is kept, in frame starting at base 1. In Seattle, one collaborating source enrolled patients while the infection was active and tracked those patients longitudinally over the course of disease. Each collaborating institution followed its own protocols to collect whole blood in K2EDTA tubes. For TCRbeta analysis, collaborator samples were shipped as frozen whole blood, as isolated PBMCs, or as DNA extracted from either sample type. The clonotype originates from a middle-aged man with COVID-19, enrolled during active disease. Sequencing used peripheral blood. The chain joins TRBV21-1 to TRBJ2-7; the table calls TRBD2, which could not be checked here. TRBV21-1 is an annotated pseudogene. The nucleotide sequence reads TGTGCCAGCAGCAAAGCGGGGGGTCCTTCCTACGAGCAGTACTTC. Translated, it reads CASSKAGGPSYEQYF.